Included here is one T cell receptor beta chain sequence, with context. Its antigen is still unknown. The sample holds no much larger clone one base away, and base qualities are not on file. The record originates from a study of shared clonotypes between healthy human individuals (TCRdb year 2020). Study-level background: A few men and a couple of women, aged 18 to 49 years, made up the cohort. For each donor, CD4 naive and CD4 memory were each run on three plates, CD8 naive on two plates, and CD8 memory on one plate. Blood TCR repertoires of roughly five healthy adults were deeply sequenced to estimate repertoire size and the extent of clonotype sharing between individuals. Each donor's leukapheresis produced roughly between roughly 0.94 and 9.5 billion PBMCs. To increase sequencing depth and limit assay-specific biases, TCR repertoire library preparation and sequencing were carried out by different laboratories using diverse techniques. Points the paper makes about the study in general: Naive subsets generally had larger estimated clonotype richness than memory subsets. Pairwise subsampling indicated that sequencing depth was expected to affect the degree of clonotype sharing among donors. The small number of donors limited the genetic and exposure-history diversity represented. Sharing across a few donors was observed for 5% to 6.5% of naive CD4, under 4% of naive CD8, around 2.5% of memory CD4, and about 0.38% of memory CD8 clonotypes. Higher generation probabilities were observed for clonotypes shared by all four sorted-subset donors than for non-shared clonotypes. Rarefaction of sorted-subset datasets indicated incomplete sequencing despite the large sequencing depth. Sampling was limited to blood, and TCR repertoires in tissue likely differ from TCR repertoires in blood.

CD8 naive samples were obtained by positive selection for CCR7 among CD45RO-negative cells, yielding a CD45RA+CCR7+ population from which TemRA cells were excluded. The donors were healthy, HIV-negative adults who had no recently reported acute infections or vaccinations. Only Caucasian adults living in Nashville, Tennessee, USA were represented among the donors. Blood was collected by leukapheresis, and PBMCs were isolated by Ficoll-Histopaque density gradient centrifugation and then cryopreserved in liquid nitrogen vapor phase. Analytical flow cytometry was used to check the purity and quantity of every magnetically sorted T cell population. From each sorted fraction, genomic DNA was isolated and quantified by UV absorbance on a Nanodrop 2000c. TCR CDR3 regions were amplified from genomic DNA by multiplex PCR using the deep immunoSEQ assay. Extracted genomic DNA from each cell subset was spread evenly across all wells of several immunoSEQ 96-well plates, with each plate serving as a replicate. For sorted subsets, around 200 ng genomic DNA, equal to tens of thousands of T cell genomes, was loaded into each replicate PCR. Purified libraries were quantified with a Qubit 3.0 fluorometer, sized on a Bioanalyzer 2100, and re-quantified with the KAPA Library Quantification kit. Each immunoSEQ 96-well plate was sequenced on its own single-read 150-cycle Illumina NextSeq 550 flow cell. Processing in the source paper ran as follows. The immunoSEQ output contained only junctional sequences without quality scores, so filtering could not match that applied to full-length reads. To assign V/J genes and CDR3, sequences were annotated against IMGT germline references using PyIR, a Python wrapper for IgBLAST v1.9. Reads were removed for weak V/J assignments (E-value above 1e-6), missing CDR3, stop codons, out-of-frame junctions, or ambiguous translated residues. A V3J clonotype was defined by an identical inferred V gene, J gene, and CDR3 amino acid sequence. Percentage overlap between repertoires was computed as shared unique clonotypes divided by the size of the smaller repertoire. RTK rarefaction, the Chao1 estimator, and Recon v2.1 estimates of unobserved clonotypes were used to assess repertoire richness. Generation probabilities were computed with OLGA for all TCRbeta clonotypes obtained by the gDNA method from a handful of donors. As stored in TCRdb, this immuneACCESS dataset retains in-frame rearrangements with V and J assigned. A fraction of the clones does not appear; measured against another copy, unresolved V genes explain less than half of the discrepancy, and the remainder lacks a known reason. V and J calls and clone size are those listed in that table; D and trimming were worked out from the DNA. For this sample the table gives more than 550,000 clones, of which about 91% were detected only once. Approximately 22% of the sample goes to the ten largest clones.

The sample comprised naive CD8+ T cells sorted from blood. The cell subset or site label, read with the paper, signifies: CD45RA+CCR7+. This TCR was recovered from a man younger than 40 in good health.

In nucleotide form, the sequence is TGCGCCAGCAGCCAACTAGCGGGAGGGTATGAGCAGTTCTTC. The resulting protein is CASSQLAGGYEQFF. The sequence joins TRBV4-1 to TRBJ2-1, with TRBD2 matching 12 junction bases. For this chain, trimming is 2 bases at the V end and 8 bases at the J end, and the number of junction bases without a gene match is 1. The germline V gene encodes CDR1 MGHRA and CDR2 YSYEKL. The CDR3, cysteine through phenylalanine, is 14 amino acids long. Of all the DNA, just the CDR3 is kept, 42 bases in frame from base 1.